The clone carrying this T cell receptor (beta chain) was recorded once. The same CDR3 also results from other DNA sequences found in this sample. This specimen comes from a study of blood T cell repertoires in COVID-19. Looking at the study overall: Some COVID-19 samples were acute and others convalescent; all came from the United States, Italy and Spain. The cDNA or gDNA used as material had been derived from T cells, B-cell-depleted T cells, or PBMCs.

The CDR3 has 16 amino acids. Trimming removed 5 bases from V and 7 bases from J; junction bases left unmatched: 13. Germline CDR1 reads SGHNT; CDR2 reads YENEEA. Membership in each cohort depended on participant-reported clinical history. As handled by the study authors: The assay estimated nucleated cells by amplifying reference gene primers. TCRdb's table, derived via immunoSEQ multiplex PCR, lists solely in-frame clones and lacks some. V and J calls and clone size follow that table, whereas D and trimming were derived from the DNA. The sample contains around 320,000 clones, 85% to 90% of which appear only once.

The receptor was isolated from a woman aged 18-29 years with acute COVID-19. This sequence joins TRBV11-3 and TRBJ2-2; TRBD1 matches at 7 bases. Source material: PBMCs or T cells enriched from blood (not recorded which). CDR3 sequence reads: CASSRLGGPQDGELFF. The DNA for the CDR3 is TGTGCCAGCAGCCGCTTAGGGGGCCCGCAGGACGGGGAGCTGTTTTTT. Combining the CDR3 with reference TRBV11-3 and TRBJ2-2 gives the whole variable domain EAGVVQSPRYKIIEKKQPVAFWCNPISGHNTLYWYLQNLGQGPELLIRYENEEAVDDSQLPKDRFSAERLKGVDSTLKIQPAELGDSAVYLCASSRLGGPQDGELFFGEGSRLTVL.